The 32 T cell receptor beta chains reported below all come from one sample, sequenced in a study of blood T cell repertoires in COVID-19. TCRdb's table, derived via immunoSEQ multiplex PCR, lists solely in-frame clones and lacks some. Among more than 80,000 clones listed, approximately 86% were seen once. Sequenced: peripheral blood. The receptors were sampled from a man older than 75 with acute or convalescent COVID-19.

The rearrangement joins TRBV29-1 to TRBJ2-7; 12 bases fit TRBD1. This CDR3 comprises 12 residues. V shed 7 bases, J shed 7 bases, and the junction held 5 bases outside the gene matches. Germline V gives CDR1 SQVTM, CDR2 ANQGSEA. The CDR3 DNA follows: TGCAGCGCCAGGGACAGGGGGCAAGAGCAGTACTTC. It yields the protein CSARDRGQEQYF.

This chain joins TRBV2 and TRBJ2-3, with TRBD2 identical over 9 bases. This CDR3 spans 14 amino acids. V was clipped by 11 bases and J by 2 bases; unmatched bases: 8. From germline, CDR1 is SNHLY and CDR2 FYNNEI. In DNA, the CDR3 is TGTGCCGGTTCCGGGACTAGCCCCACAGATACGCAGTATTTT. Protein sequence: CAGSGTSPTDTQYF.

The rearrangement links TRBV7-8 to TRBJ1-5, with D maybe TRBD1 (6 bases). Germline V lookup: CDR1 SGHVS, CDR2 FQNEAQ. The ends were cut back, 2 bases at V and 6 bases at J, with 14 bases in the middle. The CDR3 loop spans 15 amino acids. Here the CDR3 DNA reads TGTGCCAGCAGCTTATTAACAGGGTCGGGTCAGCCCCAGCATTTT. Its translation: CASSLLTGSGQPQHF.

This clone came up a few times. The chain has TRBV24-1 and TRBJ1-5; D ambiguous. V lost 1 base, J lost 6 bases, and 15 bases lay in between. The CDR3 is 16 amino acids. Germline lookup yields CDR1 KGHDR and CDR2 SFDVKD. CDR3 coding DNA: TGTGCCACCAGTGATTTTCAGAGGCGTTCACGTCAGCCCCAGCATTTT. The encoded protein is CATSDFQRRSRQPQHF.

V gene TRBV14 combines with J gene TRBJ1-4, with 9 positions matching TRBD1. Germline V CDR1 and CDR2: SGHDN, FVKESK. V was pared by 1 base and J by 7 bases, with 10 bases of the junction left unmatched. The CDR3 runs to 17 residues. The CDR3 nucleotides are TGTGCCAGCAGCCAAGCTTTCTCGGACAGGGGTGTTGAAAAACTGTTTTTT. This translates into CASSQAFSDRGVEKLFF.

V and J are TRBV7-8 and TRBJ2-7, with D tentatively TRBD1 (7 bases). The V and J ends lost 7 bases and 2 bases respectively, with 18 bases between them. The CDR3 has 15 amino acids. Looked up from germline, CDR1 is SGHVS and CDR2 is FQNEAQ. CDR3 sequence reads: CASTGSRGVAYEQYF. CDR3 nucleotides: TGTGCCAGCACCGGCAGCAGGGGGGTTGCCTACGAGCAGTACTTC.

The V and J genes are TRBV6-1 and TRBJ1-5; D is possibly TRBD1 (5 bases). This CDR3 is built from 16 residues. V lost 4 bases and J lost 6, with 19 bases in between. Germline V gene lookup returns CDR1 MNHNS and CDR2 SASEGT. The CDR3 nucleotides are TGTGCCAGCAGTGGCGCAGGGAACTTAATAGGTCAGCCCCAGCATTTT. Translation: CASSGAGNLIGQPQHF.

A few counts support this clone. The chain uses TRBV15 and TRBJ2-1, with 10 bases aligning to TRBD2. From germline, CDR1 is LNHNV and CDR2 YYDKDF (reference sequence). Trimming cost V 3 bases and J 8 bases; bases outside gene matches: 10. This CDR3 has 16 residues. The CDR3 region is CATSSGLAGAVDEQFF. The CDR3 nucleotides read TGTGCCACCAGCAGTGGGCTAGCGGGAGCCGTGGATGAGCAGTTCTTC.

As for this clone: The junction differs from germline at one of its ends, possibly a read error. The chain combines TRBV7-7 with TRBJ2-1; D might be TRBD2 (5 bases). The V gene's germline CDR1 is SSHAT and CDR2 FNYEAQ (reference sequence). The CDR3 spans 13 residues. The CDR3 here is CASSYQLGNEQFF. DNA for the CDR3: TGTGCTAGCAGCTATCAACTAGGGAATGAGCAGTTCTTC.

This rearrangement joins TRBV7-9 to TRBJ2-1; possible D gene TRBD1, 6 bases. Germline CDR1 is SEHNR and CDR2 is FQNEAQ (reference sequence). Between the trimmed V and J ends, which lost 7 bases and 0 bases, there was a span of 13 bases. The length of the CDR3 is 15 residues. The CDR3 region is CASTLDSRSYNEQFF. The CDR3 DNA sequence: TGTGCCAGCACCCTGGACAGCCGCTCCTACAATGAGCAGTTCTTC. The full variable domain, rest sourced from reference TRBV7-9 and TRBJ2-1, is DTGVSQNPRHKITKRGQNVTFRCDPISEHNRLYWYRQTLGQGPEFLTYFQNEAQLEKSRLLSDRFSAERPKGSFSTLEIQRTEQGDSAMYLCASTLDSRSYNEQFFGPGTRLTVL.

V usage is TRBV2 and J usage is TRBJ2-7; TRBD2 agrees at 9 bases. V dropped 4 bases and J dropped 2; count of bases not matched to a gene: 12. The CDR3 contains 17 residues. The germline gives CDR1 SNHLY, CDR2 FYNNEI. The DNA for the CDR3 is TGTGCCAGCAGTGTTGAGAGGGTAGCGGGGGCCGCCTACGAGCAGTACTTC. Its protein is CASSVERVAGAAYEQYF.

The sample holds one count of this clone. This chain links TRBV6-5 with TRBJ1-2; tentatively, D is TRBD1 (5 bases). The CDR3 is 15 residues long. The germline V gene has CDR1 MNHEY and CDR2 SVGAGI. V lost 6 bases, J lost 8 bases, and 22 bases lay in between. The CDR3 spells CASRDSGGPRGGYTF. As DNA, the CDR3 is TGTGCCAGCAGGGATTCGGGGGGTCCCCGTGGAGGCTACACCTTC.

This chain links TRBV5-1 with TRBJ1-1, with 8 positions matching TRBD1. Germline V CDR1 and CDR2: SGHRS, YFSETQ. Germline trimming cut 2 bases from V and 5 bases from J; bases unmatched to any gene: 8. The CDR3 sequence is 15 residues long. In DNA form, the CDR3 reads TGCGCCAGCAGCTTTCTAGGACAGGGCCAAACTGAAGCTTTCTTT. It translates to CASSFLGQGQTEAFF.

The chain recombines TRBV7-9 with TRBJ2-5; D is unclear. Germline V lookup: CDR1 SEHNR, CDR2 FQNEAQ (reference sequence). The CDR3 spans 11 residues. V was clipped by 5 bases and J by 2 bases, with 3 bases between them. CDR3 coding DNA: TGTGCCAGCAGCCCTCAAGAGACCCAGTACTTC. Protein: CASSPQETQYF.

On this clone itself: Other DNA sequences in this specimen translate into the identical CDR3. This chain links TRBV28 with TRBJ1-5; D unresolved. The CDR3 runs to 12 residues. V was pared by 5 bases and J by 1 base, with 3 bases between. The germline gives CDR1 MDHEN, CDR2 SYDVKM. The CDR3 sequence: CASSGSNQPQHF. The DNA for the CDR3 is TGTGCCAGCAGTGGCAGCAATCAGCCCCAGCATTTT.

The gene calls are TRBV10-1 and TRBJ2-1; 8 nucleotides match TRBD2. The germline V gene encodes CDR1 WNHNN and CDR2 SYGVQD (reference sequence). Trimming took 5 bases from V and 5 from J; bases not matched to a gene: 11. This CDR3 has 16 amino acids. The CDR3: CASSPVPGLDNNEQFF. The CDR3 DNA is TGCGCCAGCAGTCCGGTACCGGGACTAGATAACAATGAGCAGTTCTTC.

The V call is TRBV27, the J call TRBJ1-5, with 9 bases identical to TRBD1. The CDR3 loop spans 13 amino acids. The germline CDR1 and CDR2 sequences are MNHEY and SMNVEV (reference sequence). The V segment lost 6 bases and the J segment 5 bases; nucleotides outside the gene matches: 2. CDR3 amino acids: CASSRDRDQPQHF. DNA of the CDR3: TGTGCCAGCAGCCGGGACAGGGATCAGCCCCAGCATTTT.

The chain couples TRBV5-6 to TRBJ1-3; D not certain. V was clipped by 4 bases and J by 2 bases, with 10 bases between them. The CDR3 runs to 14 residues. Germline V gene data show CDR1 as SGHDT and CDR2 as YYEEEE. In nucleotides, the CDR3 is TGTGCCAGCAGCCCGTCTAGCCCTGGAAACACCATATATTTT. It yields the protein CASSPSSPGNTIYF. The whole variable domain, remainder taken from reference TRBV5-6 and TRBJ1-3, is DAGVTQSPTHLIKTRGQQVTLRCSPKSGHDTVSWYQQALGQGPQFIFQYYEEEERQRGNFPDRFSGHQFPNYSSELNVNALLLGDSALYLCASSPSSPGNTIYFGEGSWLTVV.

V gene TRBV6-1 combines with J gene TRBJ2-7, with D possibly matching TRBD1 (6 bases). Germline assignment: CDR1 MNHNS and CDR2 SASEGT. Trimming removed 2 bases from V and 3 bases from J, with 8 bases in between. This CDR3 is 13 amino acids long. The CDR3: CASSERRGYEQYF. The CDR3 DNA reads as TGTGCCAGCAGTGAACGCAGGGGCTACGAGCAGTACTTC.

This chain connects TRBV5-1 to TRBJ1-1; TRBD1 is a possible D gene (6 bases). This CDR3 has 14 residues. V was trimmed by 0 bases and J by 1 base, leaving 7 bases between them. CDR1 SGHRS and CDR2 YFSETQ come from the germline V gene. CDR3 coding DNA: TGCGCCAGCAGCTTGGCCAGGGGGAACACTGAAGCTTTCTTT. Translation gives CASSLARGNTEAFF.

In nucleotides, the CDR3 is TGTGCCAGCAGTGTAACCGGGACAGGGTCTCGTTTCGATGGCTACACCTTC. This encodes CASSVTGTGSRFDGYTF. The V call is TRBV6-1, the J call TRBJ1-2; TRBD1 aligns across 9 bases. Germline V gene data show CDR1 as MNHNS and CDR2 as SASEGT. This CDR3 contains 17 residues. J gave up 6 bases and V 4 bases, and 15 bases lay outside the gene matches.

This chain uses TRBV6-4 with TRBJ2-3, with 7 bases lining up with TRBD2. V trimming: 4 bases; J trimming: 2 bases; junction bases outside the gene matches: 6. Germline V gene lookup returns CDR1 MRHNA and CDR2 SNTAGT. The CDR3 contains 15 residues. The CDR3 DNA reads TGTGCCAGCAGTGCAAGCGGGGTATACACAGATACGCAGTATTTT. It encodes CASSASGVYTDTQYF.

CDR3 region: CASSPIGGVNQPQHF. CDR3 nucleotide sequence: TGTGCCAGCAGTCCTATCGGAGGGGTCAATCAGCCCCAGCATTTT. The chain carries TRBV28 and TRBJ1-5; TRBD1 is a possible D gene (5 bases). The ends were cut back, 5 bases at V and 3 bases at J, with 14 bases in the middle. CDR1 is MDHEN, CDR2 SYDVKM, per germline. This CDR3 is built from 15 residues.

This chain links TRBV10-3 with TRBJ2-3; 8 bases match TRBD1. V was pared by 8 bases and J by 4 bases, with 5 bases of the junction left unmatched. Germline lookup yields CDR1 ENHRY and CDR2 SYGVKD. The CDR3 contains 13 residues. DNA of the CDR3: TGTGCCATCGAAGGGACAGGCGCAGATACGCAGTATTTT. Translated: CAIEGTGADTQYF.

The chain has TRBV18 and TRBJ2-2; 7 nucleotides match TRBD2. V lost 8 bases and J lost 4; bases outside the gene matches: 10. This CDR3 spans 15 amino acids. Germline V gene sequence: CDR1 KGHSH, CDR2 LQKENI. The CDR3 reads CASGPVLATTGELFF. Here the CDR3 DNA reads TGTGCCAGCGGACCTGTACTAGCGACCACCGGGGAGCTGTTTTTT.

In the case of this clone: The junction shows a germline mismatch at one end, possibly a read error. The J gene is TRBJ1-2, the V gene TRBV7-8; D unclear. Germline CDR1 and CDR2: SGHVS and FQNEAQ. The CDR3 consists of 10 residues. CDR3 loop: CASTPYGYTF. In DNA form, the CDR3 reads TGTGCCAGCACCCCCTATGGTTACACCTTC.

This clone was observed once. CDR3 in DNA: TGTGCCAGCAGTGAGAGGCAGGGGCACTATGGCTACACCTTC. It translates to CASSERQGHYGYTF. The chain combines TRBV11-2 with TRBJ1-2; D might be TRBD1 (6 bases). The CDR3 has 14 residues. The germline V gene has CDR1 SGHAT and CDR2 FQNNGV. V lost 6 bases and J lost 3, with 14 bases in between. Variable domain in full (rest from reference TRBV11-2 and TRBJ1-2): EAGVAQSPRYKIIEKRQSVAFWCNPISGHATLYWYQQILGQGPKLLIQFQNNGVVDDSQLPKDRFSAERLKGVDSTLKIQPAKLEDSAVYLCASSERQGHYGYTFGSGTRLTVV.

This clone is a singleton in its sample. V is TRBV3-1 (or the pseudogene TRBV3-2) and J is TRBJ2-1; 8 positions match TRBD2. J lost 0 bases, V lost 0 bases, and 1 base had no gene match. This CDR3 is 16 amino acids long. Germline-derived CDR1 and CDR2 are LGHDT and YNNKEL (reference sequence). CDR3 region: CASSQDSGASYNEQFF. Here the CDR3 DNA reads TGTGCCAGCAGCCAAGATAGCGGGGCCTCCTACAATGAGCAGTTCTTC.

This clone occurred once. V usage is TRBV5-1 and J usage is TRBJ2-1, with D unresolved. Trimming shortened V by 1 base and J by 5 bases, and 13 bases separated the two germline ends. The CDR3 loop spans 15 amino acids. Germline-derived CDR1 and CDR2 are SGHRS and YFSETQ. The CDR3 coding sequence is TGCGCCAGCAGCTTGATTCCACACCTCAACAATGAGCAGTTCTTC. It codes for CASSLIPHLNNEQFF. Together with reference TRBV5-1 and TRBJ2-1, the CDR3 gives the full variable domain: KAGVTQTPRYLIKTRGQQVTLSCSPISGHRSVSWYQQTPGQGLQFLFEYFSETQRNKGNFPGRFSGRQFSNSRSEMNVSTLELGDSALYLCASSLIPHLNNEQFFGPGTRLTVL.

The chain combines TRBV10-2 with TRBJ2-2; 10 bases fit TRBD1. This CDR3 has 13 residues. CDR1 is WSHSY and CDR2 is SAAADI in the germline V gene. Losses at the gene ends were 10 bases for V and 4 bases for J; bases not matched to a gene: 3. Here the CDR3 reads CAIDRGRTGELFF. In DNA, the CDR3 is TGCGCCATCGACAGGGGGCGCACCGGGGAGCTGTTTTTT.

The chain joins TRBV7-3 to TRBJ2-1, with TRBD2 matching 10 bases. CDR3 length equals 15 residues. The V gene end was trimmed by 6 bases and the J gene end by 3 bases; junction bases not matched to a gene: 5. Germline CDR1 reads SGHTA; CDR2 reads FQGTGA. The CDR3 reads CASRPTSGDYNEQFF. CDR3 DNA: TGTGCCAGCAGGCCCACTAGCGGGGACTACAATGAGCAGTTCTTC.

The rearrangement uses TRBV7-3 and TRBJ2-3; TRBD2 agrees at 13 bases. The junction had 5 bases not matched to a gene; V was cut back by 5 bases and J by 6 bases. Germline loops: CDR1 SGHTA, CDR2 FQGTGA. The CDR3 is 15 amino acids. The CDR3 nucleotides read TGTGCCAGCAGCGAACTAGCGGGAGGGTCTGATACGCAGTATTTT. Its translation: CASSELAGGSDTQYF.